This T cell receptor beta chain is from a study of graft-versus-host responses after intestinal transplantation. In the study overall: Every recipient had anti-thymocyte globulin induction and around 3 years of tacrolimus plus steroids.

Profiling relied on immunoSEQ multiplex PCR, and the TCRdb table lists in-frame clones only, not all of them. The sample contains around 90,000 clones, 85% to 95% of which appear only once. In regard to this clone: Its specificity is not known.

Findings and limits, study-wide: Subjects displaying graft-donor T cell macrochimerism possessed elevated graft-versus-host to host-versus-graft clonal ratios inside allografts. Early after transplant, HvG declines were associated with peak levels of circulating GvH clones. Detection of GvH clones occurred in recipient marrow, and some had their first appearance in ileum or blood.

The CDR3 contains 13 residues. Germline CDR1 is MNHEY and CDR2 is SMNVEV (reference sequence). V lost 2 bases and J lost 4, with 8 bases in between. Sequences were derived from unstimulated CD8+ T cells sorted from spleen or lymph node cells, sampled before intestinal transplant. The chain couples TRBV27 to TRBJ1-2; possibly TRBD1 for D (6 bases). The sequence came from a human donor who received an intestinal transplant. CDR3: CASSLGQSYGYTF. The CDR3 DNA follows: TGTGCCAGCAGTTTAGGACAGAGCTATGGCTACACCTTC.